This T cell receptor (beta chain) was documented in a study of cytomegalovirus exposure and HLA in healthy donors (dated by TCRdb to the late 2010s). About the investigation overall: According to an earlier analysis of several hundred of the donors, 150 million to 200 million T cells yielded 117 million unique TCR beta sequences and 250 to 350 Gb of sequence data. The study profiled the T cell repertoires of hundreds of subjects by immunosequencing and related them to cytomegalovirus serostatus. The study was designed to test whether signatures of past pathogen exposure could be identified by cataloging public T cell receptors. Among around 400 genotyped donors of the cohort, an average of roughly 230,000 unique TCR beta nucleotide sequences was sequenced per donor, of which roughly 18% were non-productive. Every discovery cohort repertoire had been produced on one sequencing platform. A later analysis re-analyzed previously published TCR beta repertoires from approximately 670 donors and added high-resolution HLA genotyping to study TCR occurrence patterns. The number of donors typed differed by locus, with about 629-630 for A, B, C, DRB1 and DQB1, over 500 for DQA1, under 610 for DPA1, and around 450 for DPB1. HLA typing covered class I and class II loci at four-digit resolution. Because of strong linkage in the cohort, a handful of DR-DQ haplotypes were treated as single units for association and clustering. The later analysis used no new phenotypic data to find candidate immune exposures, relying instead on TCR beta sequences and their occurrence across donors. A separate validation cohort of more than 100 different subjects was used in addition to the approximately 700-subject first cohort. An earlier analysis of more than 450 of the donors used high-throughput TCR beta sequencing to judge whether each TCR beta V gene segment behaved as functional or pseudogenic. To predict cytomegalovirus infection status, the study combined high-throughput TCR immunosequencing, statistical association of individual TCRs with disease status, and machine learning. Donor age, sex, ethnicity and CMV serostatus were compiled alongside the repertoire data. Around 320 gigabases of sequencing data and 78 million or so unique TCR sequences were included in an early release covering about 600 HLA-typed donors. Genome-wide SNP genotypes for about 65% of the roughly 670 donors were used in a later genetic analysis, which treated that subset as a discovery cohort. Of the roughly 400 genotyped donors, approximately 80% were placed in the genetic ancestry cluster associated with self-reported Caucasian donors. Overall study results and their limits: At a false discovery rate of 0.05, a later analysis linked under 20,000 TCR beta sequences to specific HLA alleles. An association between a missense DCLRE1C variant and V-gene and J-gene trimming of TCR beta chains was found in a later genetic analysis and replicated in an independent cohort. In a later analysis, several top co-occurrence clusters were reported to appear linked to parvovirus B19, influenza, CMV and Epstein-Barr virus. The presence/absence analyses assumed that sequencing depth was roughly uniform across donors, and that assumption may not be true. In a later genetic analysis, fewer N-insertions in productive TCRs were reported among donors in an Asian-associated ancestry cluster than the roughly 700-donor mean. In vitro tests confirmed that a few of the cytomegalovirus-associated TCR beta chains recognize cytomegalovirus antigens. A later analysis found that HLA-associated TCR beta chains were more clonally expanded and had lower generation probabilities than equally common non-associated chains. A later analysis found that TCR association rates varied across HLA loci, with DRB1 alleles showing the most associated TCRs and HLA-C alleles the fewest. The authors suggested that the approach could potentially be generalized to other disease states and immunological phenotypes. An earlier analysis of several hundred of the donors showed that most TCR beta V segments appeared in productive rearrangements either about 87% or about 30% of the time, which broadly matched IMGT annotations. The classifier was reported to diagnose cytomegalovirus status with high specificity and sensitivity in both the original cohort and the validation cohort. According to a later analysis, most CMV-associated TCR beta chains appeared to be HLA-restricted, and the HLA associations seemed to be driven largely by CMV exposure. While some public TCRs were present in many individuals, most TCR sequences turned up only very rarely across donors. Assigning TCR associations to individual alleles was difficult when HLA alleles, especially DR and DQ, strongly co-occurred. Some IMGT-functional V segments, including TRBV6-2 and TRBV6-3, could not be told apart with the 87-base-pair reads, so those segments were excluded. For the cohort, immune exposure information was limited to CMV serostatus. The sequencing pipeline was judged likely to have produced a cluster of highly shared sequence variants as a technical artifact. Correlated functional status among segregating V segments might reflect linkage disequilibrium, but an unknown experimental factor could not be ruled out. Because some donors lacked HLA typing at each locus, the association tests relied only on the typed subset. In this cohort, only TCR beta chains were sequenced, and detectable features were limited by the absence of alpha or paired-chain data. A further reported finding was that TCR beta sequences accurately predicted the HLA-A and HLA-B alleles for most subjects in the first cohort. Roughly 17 rarely observed V segments, including chromosome 9 orphons, were excluded from the earlier analysis of a few hundred of the donors because counts were too low. In the study, some 160 TCR beta chains were listed as associated with cytomegalovirus.

The cohort comprised 670 or so healthy bone marrow donors. All cohort members were sampled while nominally healthy, although unrecorded immune exposures were likely present. The donor tested CMV seronegative, placing the donor among the 352 seronegative members of the cohort. A peripheral blood sample was collected from each donor, and TCR beta sequencing was performed on peripheral blood mononuclear cells. The Qiagen DNeasy Blood Extraction Kit was used to extract genomic DNA from the blood cell samples. Of note for this clone: Which antigen it targets is not known.

Taken from cysteine to phenylalanine, the CDR3 has 15 residues. CDR3 DNA is the only sequence kept; it has 45 bases, read in frame from the first base. The V end loses 2 bases and the J end loses 5 bases, and a stretch of 15 bases separates them. The CDR1 and CDR2 encoded by the germline V gene are ENHRY and SYGVKD. Libraries were prepared through the immunoSEQ multiplex PCR assay. For the multiplex PCR, a mixture combining 60 forward primers for TCR Vbeta segments and 13 reverse primers for TCR Jbeta segments was used. Amplification of the CDR3 region of rearranged TCR beta genes was performed with a multiplex PCR assay on genomic DNA. The amplified TCR beta libraries were sequenced on the Illumina HiSeq System as 87-base-pair reads. The published analysis was carried out like this. A later analysis tallied around 80 million unique TCR beta chains across the 600 to 700 repertoires, and some 10 million of those chains were shared by two or more donors. A nearest-neighbor algorithm error-corrected the raw reads and collapsed the reads into unique sequences, merging closely related sequences to remove PCR and sequencing errors. CDR3 sequences were aligned to IMGT reference sequences to assign V, D and J gene segments. For a sequence to be retained, a match of at least six nucleotides was required to both a V gene segment and a J gene segment. Rearrangements were classified as productive when the CDR3 lacked stop codons and remained in frame with V and J, and all other rearrangements were classified as non-productive. Following IMGT convention, CDR3 was defined as the stretch from the second conserved V-encoded cysteine to the conserved J-encoded phenylalanine. Sequences without an unambiguous match to a single V gene segment were excluded from the earlier analysis of 450 to 650 of the donors. In an earlier analysis of a few hundred of the donors, V segments were called functional above 56.7% productive rearrangements and were called segregating when the between-donor standard deviation exceeded 5%. To diagnose cytomegalovirus status from the catalog of TCR beta chain sequences, a statistical classification framework was built. In a later analysis, V and J genes were assigned by comparing TCR nucleotide sequences against IMGT/GENE-DB human TR gene sequences. A later analysis assigned CDR3 sequences and most-parsimonious VDJ recombination scenarios with the TCRdist pipeline. In a later analysis, each TCR beta chain was defined by its CDR3 amino acid sequence together with its V-gene family, and reads without a unique V-gene family were excluded. In a later analysis, approximately 590 highly shared, low-generation-probability nucleotide sequences were removed to address suspected cross-contamination and a sequencing artifact. In a later analysis, a clonal expansion index was calculated for each public chain from normalized within-repertoire ranks of inferred template counts. In a later analysis, generation probabilities were computed using a VDJ recombination model fitted to out-of-frame rearrangements, and the results were checked against IGoR. Hypergeometric tests were used in a later analysis to score TCR-TCR, TCR-HLA and TCR-CMV co-occurrence, with a repertoire-size bias correction applied to the TCR pairs. A later analysis estimated false discovery rates by permuting HLA or CMV assignments 20 times. In a later analysis, co-occurring TCRs were grouped using DBSCAN, with TCRdist sequence similarity added in when clustering inside HLA-allele-positive subsets. Co-occurrence clustering excluded repertoires with fewer than 30,000 or more than 120,000 public chains, plus five with anomalous nucleotide sharing. Entries here come from immuneACCESS through TCRdb and include only in-frame sequences with V and J called. Some clones fail to appear in such tables; in the studies checked, an unresolved V gene covers under half of the shortfall, and the cause of the remainder is unknown. Clone size and the V and J calls come from that table; the DNA yielded D and trimming. This specimen's table enumerates 50,000 to 75,000 clones. The ten largest account for 2.1% of the sample.

The sequenced sample consisted of PBMCs. The receptor was derived from a woman under 30 in good health and CMV-seronegative. The rearrangement combines TRBV10-3 with TRBJ1-1; the D region possibly corresponds to TRBD1 (5 bases align). CDR3 reads: CAISETGGGGTEAFF. The nucleotide sequence is TGTGCCATCAGTGAGACTGGCGGGGGGGGAACTGAAGCTTTCTTT.